The 11 T cell receptor beta chains below were found in one sample sequenced in a study of shared clonotypes between healthy human individuals. Only CD45RO-negative cells positively selected for CCR7 counted as naive CD8 cells, so terminally differentiated effector memory CD45RA+ cells were excluded. The table came from immunoSEQ multiplex PCR; TCRdb's copy has only in-frame clones and leaves some out. This table holds roughly 570,000 clones, roughly 98% found once. Sequencing was carried out using naive CD8+ T cells sorted from blood. These receptors were collected from a man younger than 45 in good health.

V is TRBV27 and J is TRBJ2-3; TRBD2 aligns across 9 bases. Germline assignment: CDR1 MNHEY and CDR2 SMNVEV (reference sequence). V was clipped by 6 bases and J by 14 bases; unmatched bases: 6. CDR3 length equals 11 residues. Here the CDR3 reads CASSKGTSMYF. CDR3 nucleotides: TGTGCCAGCAGCAAAGGGACTAGCATGTATTTT.

This CDR3 reads CASRPTGTGWYGYTF. CDR3 DNA: TGTGCCAGCAGACCTACCGGGACAGGGTGGTATGGCTACACCTTC. The gene calls are TRBV28 and TRBJ1-2, with TRBD1 identical over 9 bases. V shed 6 bases and J 5 bases; nucleotides not matched to a gene: 10. The germline CDR1 and CDR2 sequences are MDHEN and SYDVKM. The CDR3 contains 15 residues.

This clone occurred once. The gene calls are TRBV7-6 and TRBJ2-5; D perhaps matches TRBD2 (6 bases). The CDR3 loop spans 17 amino acids. V dropped 5 bases and J dropped 1 base, with 20 bases sitting between them. Germline V gives CDR1 SGHVS, CDR2 FNYEAQ. The CDR3, as DNA: TGTGCCAGCAGCCACCCGGAGGGCCAGCCACTCCAAGAGACCCAGTACTTC. The encoded protein is CASSHPEGQPLQETQYF.

The chain couples TRBV19 to TRBJ2-1; TRBD2 matches at 10 bases. The V gene's germline CDR1 is LNHDA and CDR2 SQIVND (reference sequence). The junction had 7 bases not matched to a gene; V was cut back by 6 bases and J by 8 bases. The CDR3 is 14 amino acids. The CDR3 reads CASSGLAALDEQFF. Written as DNA, the CDR3 is TGTGCCAGTAGCGGACTAGCGGCCCTTGATGAGCAGTTCTTC.

The chain joins TRBV7-9 to TRBJ2-7; 10 nucleotides match TRBD2. The CDR3 is 14 residues long. CDR1 and CDR2 (germline): SEHNR, FQNEAQ (reference sequence). The V gene end was trimmed by 5 bases and the J gene end by 2 bases; junction bases not matched to a gene: 3. CDR3 bases: TGTGCCAGCAGCCAGCGGGAGGGAACCTACGAGCAGTACTTC. As protein: CASSQREGTYEQYF.

This clone occurred once. The chain uses TRBV5-1 and TRBJ2-7; the match to TRBD1 covers 9 bases. V trimming: 0 bases; J trimming: 0 bases; junction bases outside the gene matches: 4. Germline assignment: CDR1 SGHRS and CDR2 YFSETQ. CDR3 length equals 16 residues. DNA for the CDR3: TGCGCCAGCAGCTTGGCCGGGACAGGGAACTCCTACGAGCAGTACTTC. Its translation is CASSLAGTGNSYEQYF. The full variable domain, completed using reference TRBV5-1 and TRBJ2-7, is KAGVTQTPRYLIKTRGQQVTLSCSPISGHRSVSWYQQTPGQGLQFLFEYFSETQRNKGNFPGRFSGRQFSNSRSEMNVSTLELGDSALYLCASSLAGTGNSYEQYFGPGTRLTVT.

This rearrangement joins TRBV21-1 to TRBJ1-4; the table's D call TRBD1 went unverified against the DNA. TRBV21-1 is a recognized pseudogene. The CDR3 spans 16 residues. CDR3 nucleotides: TGTGCCAGCAGTAACTGGGCCGCCAGGGCGAATGAAAAACTGTTTTTT. Translated, it gives CASSNWAARANEKLFF.

The chain recombines TRBV28 with TRBJ2-1, with 10 bases fitting TRBD2. The CDR3 spans 15 residues. V trimming: 6 bases; J trimming: 7 bases; junction bases outside the gene matches: 9. Germline V gene sequence: CDR1 MDHEN, CDR2 SYDVKM. Here the CDR3 reads CASSPLAGAGNEQFF. The CDR3 region has the DNA TGTGCCAGCAGCCCCCTAGCGGGAGCGGGAAATGAGCAGTTCTTC. Complete variable domain (other parts from reference TRBV28 and TRBJ2-1): DVKVTQSSRYLVKRTGEKVFLECVQDMDHENMFWYRQDPGLGLRLIYFSYDVKMKEKGDIPEGYSVSREKKERFSLILESASTNQTSMYLCASSPLAGAGNEQFFGPGTRLTVL.

The rearrangement links TRBV6-5 to TRBJ2-5; D unclear. V dropped 0 bases and J dropped 1 base, with 3 bases sitting between them. The germline V gene has CDR1 MNHEY and CDR2 SVGAGI. This CDR3 has 13 residues. The CDR3 region has the DNA TGTGCCAGCAGTTACTCGACCCAAGAGACCCAGTACTTC. This gives the protein CASSYSTQETQYF.

This clone appeared a single time. The V call is TRBV2, the J call TRBJ2-6; a possible D gene is TRBD1 (6 bases). The ends were cut back, 9 bases at V and 2 bases at J, with 8 bases in the middle. The length of the CDR3 is 13 residues. CDR1 is SNHLY, CDR2 FYNNEI, per germline. The CDR3 nucleotides read TGTGCCAGAAACAGGGCTGGGGCCAACGTCCTGACTTTC. This codes for CARNRAGANVLTF.

V usage is TRBV27 and J usage is TRBJ2-7, with TRBD1 as a possible D gene (5 bases). CDR3 length: 14 residues. Germline loops: CDR1 MNHEY, CDR2 SMNVEV (reference sequence). The V gene lost 3 bases and the J gene lost 2 bases, with 11 bases spanning the gap. The CDR3 loop reads CASSFATGTYEQYF. In DNA form, the CDR3 reads TGTGCCAGCAGTTTTGCCACAGGAACCTACGAGCAGTACTTC.